This T cell receptor beta chain was retrieved from a study of shared clonotypes between healthy human individuals. Several immunoSEQ plates held equal portions of the genomic DNA taken from each subset. Per sorted-subset replicate PCR, input was approximately 210 ng DNA, representing tens of thousands of T cell genomes. Using immunoSEQ multiplex PCR, the repertoire was profiled, and TCRdb retains in-frame clones only, with some absent. The data contain about 1 million clones, around 75% of them singletons. Donation came from healthy HIV-negative adults that had no recent acute infections or vaccinations. The source material was memory CD4+ T cells sorted from blood. This sample's subset: CD45RA-negative fraction. This sequence originates from a young man in good health.

CDR3 DNA: TGTGCCAGCAGCACGACAGGGGGAAACAATCAGCCCCAGCATTTT. Its protein product is CASSTTGGNNQPQHF. The chain couples TRBV6-5 to TRBJ1-5, with 9 bases aligning to TRBD1. V shed 6 bases and J 3 bases; nucleotides not matched to a gene: 6. Germline V gene data show CDR1 as MNHEY and CDR2 as SVGAGI. This CDR3 has 15 amino acids.